The T cell receptor (beta chain) described here comes from a study of T cells after posttransplantation cyclophosphamide (dated by TCRdb to the mid-2010s). Background on the whole study: The study tracked T cell repertoire reconstitution by TRB sequencing after myeloablative bone marrow transplantation using posttransplantation cyclophosphamide as GVHD prophylaxis. Antigen receptor sequencing covered samples from about 40 PTCy-treated patients and some 15 of their related bone marrow donors. Blood from every one of the 30 or so PTCy patients who had 1-year posttransplant specimens underwent TRB sequencing. In 3 patients, up to about 3 additional blood samples taken between 2 and 5.2 years after transplant also underwent TRB sequencing, as did pretransplant blood from 4 patients. Because TRA and TRB clonality were tightly correlated in 8 or 9 samples, subsequent TCR analyses were focused on TRB only. Public TRB sequences were searched against a database of over 3,600 sequences associated with responses to pathogens, tumor antigens, self-antigens and alloantigens.

On the study overall, not on this receptor specifically: At 1-2 months, donor-recipient similarity was low but rose over the first year, and the later blood repertoires were often dominated by donor CD8+ memory clones. Across approximately 45 patients, TRB clonality was highly associated with recipient CMV seropositivity and CMV reactivation, and diversity in PTCy patients was similar to diversity in CNI/methotrexate controls. The TRB repertoires of T cells infiltrating skin or GI tract showed only limited overlap with the TRB repertoires of T cells in blood.

Related bone marrow donors provided peripheral blood samples on the day of marrow donation. Peripheral blood and bone marrow mononuclear cells were isolated by Ficoll-Hypaque density centrifugation and cryopreserved. TRB sequencing used genomic DNA with the immunoSEQ assay at survey resolution or the hsTCRB kit. As for the authors' bioinformatics: The immunoSEQ software handled the initial read processing, while the LymphoSeq R package was used for the repertoire analyses. For each TRB dataset, clonality was calculated as 1 minus normalized Shannon entropy, and the Gini coefficient was computed as well. Phenotypes of unsorted samples were inferred by mapping TRB sequences from sorted subsets of the recipient or donor onto the same recipient's unsorted samples. The table was pulled from immuneACCESS by TCRdb, which kept in-frame rearrangements only. Such tables lose some clones; where checked, under half of the loss comes from unresolved V genes, and the rest has no known cause. The DNA was the basis for D and trimming; V, J and clone size are from that table. The sample records about 52,000 clones, around 94% of which are singletons. The top ten clonotypes cover 2.9% of the sample.

The V end loses 9 bases and the J end loses 6 bases, and a stretch of 11 bases separates them. In the germline V gene (reference sequence), CDR1 corresponds to MNHEY and CDR2 to SMNVEV. Reading from cysteine to phenylalanine, the CDR3 counts 11 amino acids. Only the CDR3 portion is preserved as DNA: 33 bases, with reading frame beginning at the first base. As for this clone: Its antigen remains undetermined. Base quality data are lacking; no much larger clone is found one base away.

The clonotype originates from a woman aged 25 to 39 in good health and a related stem cell transplant donor. The sequenced sample was PBMCs. The V gene is TRBV27 and the J gene is TRBJ1-2, with an unclear D gene assignment. The CDR3 protein sequence reads: CASSPLHGYTF. The nucleotides are TGTGCCAGTAGCCCCCTTCATGGCTACACCTTC.